This TCR beta chain was recovered during a study of T cell responses to AZD1222 COVID-19 vaccine. Trimming removed 5 bases from V and 4 bases from J, with 8 bases in between. Germline loops: CDR1 SNHLY, CDR2 FYNNEI. This CDR3 is 12 amino acids long. Study-wide results and caveats: Across the whole spike, CD4 TCRs peaked at regions 160-218 and 743-854.

On this clone: Its antigen is currently unknown.

Using immunoSEQ multiplex PCR, the repertoire was profiled, and TCRdb retains in-frame clones only, with some absent. The sample carries about 120,000 clones, just over 90% recorded once. The chain combines TRBV2 with TRBJ2-5; D is uncertain. The origin of this receptor is an adult in good health. Source: peripheral blood, taken on day 0 of AZD1222 vaccination. CDR3 sequence (DNA): TGTGCCAGCAGTCGCCTTGGAGAGACCCAGTACTTC. It encodes CASSRLGETQYF.